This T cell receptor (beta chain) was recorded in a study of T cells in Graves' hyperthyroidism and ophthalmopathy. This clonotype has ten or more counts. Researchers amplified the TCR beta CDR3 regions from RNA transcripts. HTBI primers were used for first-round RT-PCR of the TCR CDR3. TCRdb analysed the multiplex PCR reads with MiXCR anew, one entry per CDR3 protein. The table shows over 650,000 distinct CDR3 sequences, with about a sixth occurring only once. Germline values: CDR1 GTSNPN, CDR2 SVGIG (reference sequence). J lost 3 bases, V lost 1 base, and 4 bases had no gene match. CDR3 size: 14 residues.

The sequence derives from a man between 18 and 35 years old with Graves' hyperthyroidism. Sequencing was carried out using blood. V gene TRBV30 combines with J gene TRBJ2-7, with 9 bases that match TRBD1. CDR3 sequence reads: CAWSAGTGRYEQYF. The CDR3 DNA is TGTGCCTGGAGTGCCGGGACAGGGCGCTACGAGCAGTACTTC. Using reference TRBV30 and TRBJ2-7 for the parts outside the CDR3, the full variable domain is SQTIHQWPATLVQPVGSPLSLECTVEGTSNPNLYWYRQAAGRGLQLLFYSVGIGQISSEVPQNLSASRPQDRQFILSSKKLLLSDSGFYLCAWSAGTGRYEQYFGPGTRLTVT.